The sequence of this TCR beta chain was determined in a study of T-cell reconstitution after alpha-beta-depleted transplantation in children (dated by TCRdb to 2016 to 2017). Turning to the overall study: The study quantitatively tracked T-cell immune reconstitution after TCRalphabeta/CD19-depleted allogeneic hematopoietic cell transplantation in children using TCR repertoire profiling.

This clonotype was picked up one time. The antigen it binds to is not known. It has no much larger one-base neighbor in the sample; base qualities were not kept. A read on its own is weak evidence. The library was prepared using PCR. The listed sequencing device is Illumina HiSeq 2500. To normalize quantification of the TCRbeta repertoire, the TCR libraries were built with molecular barcoding that relied on unique molecular identifiers. Using fastp trimming at Q25 and MiXCR clonotype assembly, TCRdb reanalyzed the public sequencing data and kept in-frame beta chains. Each entry is one CDR3 protein sequence, shown with its most common DNA and genes. The sample data list over 550,000 distinct CDR3 sequences, and more than 9% of these were observed just once. In total, the top ten clones hold roughly 4% of the sample. The CDR3 numbers 14 residues from cysteine through phenylalanine. The read is trimmed to its CDR3 DNA, 42 bases read in frame from base 1. CDR1 is given as SEHNR and CDR2 as FQNEAQ, both from the germline V gene (reference sequence). V gives up 4 bases and J gives up 3 bases, and the segment between their germline ends measures 12 bases.

The source of this sequence is a human donor who donated a stem cell graft to a child with acute myeloid leukemia. This chain joins TRBV7-9 to TRBJ1-1; the D region possibly corresponds to TRBD1 (5 bases align). The sample here was PBMCs from the stem cell graft donor, taken from the stem cell graft. For the CDR3, the sequence is CASSWDGRDTEAFF. The DNA sequence is as follows: TGTGCCAGCAGCTGGGACGGGCGGGACACTGAAGCTTTCTTT.